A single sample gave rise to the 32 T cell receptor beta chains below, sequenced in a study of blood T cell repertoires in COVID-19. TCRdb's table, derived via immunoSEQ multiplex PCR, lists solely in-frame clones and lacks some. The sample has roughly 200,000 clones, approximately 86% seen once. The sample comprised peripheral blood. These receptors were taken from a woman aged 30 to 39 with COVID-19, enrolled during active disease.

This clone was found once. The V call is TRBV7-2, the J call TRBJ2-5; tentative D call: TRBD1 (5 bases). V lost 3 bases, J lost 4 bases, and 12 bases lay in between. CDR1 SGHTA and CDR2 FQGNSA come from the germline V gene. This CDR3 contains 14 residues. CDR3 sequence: CASSLVQQAETQYF. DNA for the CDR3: TGTGCCAGCAGCTTGGTACAACAGGCAGAGACCCAGTACTTC.

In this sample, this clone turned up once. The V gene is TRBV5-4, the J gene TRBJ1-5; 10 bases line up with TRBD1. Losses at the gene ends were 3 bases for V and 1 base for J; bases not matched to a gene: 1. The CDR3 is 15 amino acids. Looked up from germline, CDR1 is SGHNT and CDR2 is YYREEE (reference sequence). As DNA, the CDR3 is TGTGCCAGCAGCTCGGGACAGGGGAGCAATCAGCCCCAGCATTTT. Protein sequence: CASSSGQGSNQPQHF.

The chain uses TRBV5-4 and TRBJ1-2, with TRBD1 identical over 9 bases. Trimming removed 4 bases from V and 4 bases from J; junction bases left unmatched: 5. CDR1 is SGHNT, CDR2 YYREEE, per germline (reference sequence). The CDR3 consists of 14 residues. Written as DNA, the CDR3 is TGTGCCAGCAGCCGGGGGGGACAGGGCTATGGCTACACCTTC. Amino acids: CASSRGGQGYGYTF.

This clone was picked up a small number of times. The DNA of the CDR3 is TGTGCCAGCAGCTTTGTGGGGGCTACAGATACGCAGTATTTT. It yields the protein CASSFVGATDTQYF. V is TRBV5-5 and J is TRBJ2-3; weak D call: TRBD1 (6 bases). V was cut by 2 bases and J by 3 bases, with 10 bases left in between. CDR3 length: 14 amino acids. The germline V gene encodes CDR1 SGHKS and CDR2 YYEKEE (reference sequence).

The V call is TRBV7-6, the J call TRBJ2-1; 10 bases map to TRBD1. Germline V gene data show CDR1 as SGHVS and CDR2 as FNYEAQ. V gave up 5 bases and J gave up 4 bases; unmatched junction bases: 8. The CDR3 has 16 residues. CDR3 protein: CASSPSGQGRYNEQFF. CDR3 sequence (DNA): TGTGCCAGCAGCCCCTCGGGACAGGGGAGGTACAATGAGCAGTTCTTC.

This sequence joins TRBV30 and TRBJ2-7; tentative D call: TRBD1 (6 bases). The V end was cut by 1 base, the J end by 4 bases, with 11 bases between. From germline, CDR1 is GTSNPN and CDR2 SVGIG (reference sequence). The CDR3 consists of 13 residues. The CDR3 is CAWSAGDSYEQYF. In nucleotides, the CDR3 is TGTGCCTGGAGTGCAGGGGATTCTTACGAGCAGTACTTC.

The CDR3, as DNA: TGTGCCAGCAGCTCGACTAGCGGGGTTGGGGATACGCAGTATTTT. Translated: CASSSTSGVGDTQYF. V and J are TRBV5-4 and TRBJ2-3; 11 bases map to TRBD2. The V gene's germline CDR1 is SGHNT and CDR2 YYREEE (reference sequence). There are 15 residues in the CDR3. V shed 3 bases, J shed 6 bases, and the junction held 6 bases outside the gene matches.

The CDR3 DNA is TGTGCCAGCGGGCTAGGAGGGGAGGACCCCCAGCATTTT. Protein: CASGLGGEDPQHF. The chain recombines TRBV2 with TRBJ1-5, with a possible D match to TRBD1 (5 bases). CDR3 length: 13 residues. Deletions cut 8 bases from V and 10 bases from J, with 18 bases between. Looked up from germline, CDR1 is SNHLY and CDR2 is FYNNEI.

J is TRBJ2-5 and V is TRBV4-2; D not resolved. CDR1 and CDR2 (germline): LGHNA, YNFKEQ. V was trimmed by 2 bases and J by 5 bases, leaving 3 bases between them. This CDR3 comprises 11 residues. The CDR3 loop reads CASSQSETQYF. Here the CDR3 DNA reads TGTGCCAGCAGCCAATCGGAGACCCAGTACTTC.

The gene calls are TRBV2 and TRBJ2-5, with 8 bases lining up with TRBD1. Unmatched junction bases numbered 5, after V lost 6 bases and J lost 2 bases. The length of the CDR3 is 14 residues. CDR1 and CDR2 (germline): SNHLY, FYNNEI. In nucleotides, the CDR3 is TGTGCCAGCAGGAAGGGACAGGCTCAAGAGACCCAGTACTTC. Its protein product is CASRKGQAQETQYF.

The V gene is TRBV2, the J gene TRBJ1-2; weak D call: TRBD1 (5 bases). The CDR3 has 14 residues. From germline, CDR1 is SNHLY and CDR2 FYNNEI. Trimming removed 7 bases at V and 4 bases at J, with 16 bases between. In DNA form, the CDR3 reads TGTGCCAGCAACCGTGGGTCAGGGATCTATGGCTACACCTTC. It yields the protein CASNRGSGIYGYTF.

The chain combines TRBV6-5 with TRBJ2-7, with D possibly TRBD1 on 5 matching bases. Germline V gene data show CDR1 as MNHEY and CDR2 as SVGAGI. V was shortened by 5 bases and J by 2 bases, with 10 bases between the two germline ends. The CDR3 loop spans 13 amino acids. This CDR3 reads CASSPGITYEQYF. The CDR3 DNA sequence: TGTGCCAGCAGTCCAGGGATTACCTACGAGCAGTACTTC.

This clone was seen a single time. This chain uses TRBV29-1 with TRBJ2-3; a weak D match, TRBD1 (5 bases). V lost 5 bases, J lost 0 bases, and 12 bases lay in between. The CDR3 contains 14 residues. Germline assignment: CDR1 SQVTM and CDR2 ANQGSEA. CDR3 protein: CSVTRVSSTDTQYF. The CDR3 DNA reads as TGCAGCGTTACCAGGGTTTCTAGCACAGATACGCAGTATTTT.

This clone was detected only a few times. The CDR3 DNA sequence: TGTGCCAGCGGGCTAGCGGGAGGGAATGAGCAGTTCTTC. This sequence encodes CASGLAGGNEQFF. This sequence joins TRBV7-9 and TRBJ2-1; TRBD2 aligns across 12 bases. The CDR3 spans 13 residues. CDR1 and CDR2 (germline): SEHNR, FQNEAQ (reference sequence). Trimming cost V 8 bases and J 7 bases; bases outside gene matches: 3.

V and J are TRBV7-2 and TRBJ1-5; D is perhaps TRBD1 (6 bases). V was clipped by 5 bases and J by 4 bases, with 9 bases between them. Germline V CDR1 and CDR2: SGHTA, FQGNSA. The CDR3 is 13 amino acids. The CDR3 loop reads CASSRTVNQPQHF. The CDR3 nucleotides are TGTGCCAGCAGCCGGACAGTTAATCAGCCCCAGCATTTT. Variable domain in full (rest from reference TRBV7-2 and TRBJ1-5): GAGVSQSPSNKVTEKGKDVELRCDPISGHTALYWYRQSLGQGLEFLIYFQGNSAPDKSGLPSDRFSAERTGGSVSTLTIQRTQQEDSAVYLCASSRTVNQPQHFGDGTRLSIL.

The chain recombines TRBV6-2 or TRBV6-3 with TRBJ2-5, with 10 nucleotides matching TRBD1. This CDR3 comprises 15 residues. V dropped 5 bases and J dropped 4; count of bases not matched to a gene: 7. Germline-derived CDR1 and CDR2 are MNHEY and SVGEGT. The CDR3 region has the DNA TGTGCCAGCAGTCGACGACAGGGGGCTCGAGAGACCCAGTACTTC. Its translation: CASSRRQGARETQYF.

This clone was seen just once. CDR3 residues: CASSRDTGNQPQHF. In DNA, the CDR3 is TGTGCCAGCAGCCGAGATACAGGCAATCAGCCCCAGCATTTT. This chain connects TRBV5-5 to TRBJ1-5, with D unresolved. The germline V gene encodes CDR1 SGHKS and CDR2 YYEKEE (reference sequence). Between the trimmed V and J ends, which lost 4 bases and 2 bases, there was a span of 10 bases. The CDR3 consists of 14 residues. Based on the CDR3 plus reference TRBV5-5 and TRBJ1-5, the full variable domain is DAGVTQSPTHLIKTRGQQVTLRCSPISGHKSVSWYQQVLGQGPQFIFQYYEKEERGRGNFPDRFSARQFPNYSSELNVNALLLGDSALYLCASSRDTGNQPQHFGDGTRLSIL.

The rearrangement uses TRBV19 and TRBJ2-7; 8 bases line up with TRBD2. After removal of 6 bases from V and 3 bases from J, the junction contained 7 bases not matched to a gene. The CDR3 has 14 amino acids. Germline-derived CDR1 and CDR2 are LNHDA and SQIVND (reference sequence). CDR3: CASSRSGSNYEQYF. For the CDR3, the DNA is TGTGCCAGTAGCCGGAGCGGGAGCAACTACGAGCAGTACTTC.

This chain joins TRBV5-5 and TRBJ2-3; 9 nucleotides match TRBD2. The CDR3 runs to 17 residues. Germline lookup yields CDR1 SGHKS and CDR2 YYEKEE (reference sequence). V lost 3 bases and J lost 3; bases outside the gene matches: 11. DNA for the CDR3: TGTGCCAGCAGCTCGTCGAGATTTCTAGCGGGAACAGATACGCAGTATTTT. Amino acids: CASSSSRFLAGTDTQYF.

CDR3 in amino acids: CASSPLAGGGTDTQYF. CDR3 coding DNA: TGTGCCAGCAGCCCGTTAGCGGGAGGGGGCACAGATACGCAGTATTTT. The gene calls are TRBV14 and TRBJ2-3, with 11 bases that match TRBD2. V lost 4 bases and J lost 1; bases outside the gene matches: 4. Germline V CDR1 and CDR2: SGHDN, FVKESK. This CDR3 is built from 16 residues.

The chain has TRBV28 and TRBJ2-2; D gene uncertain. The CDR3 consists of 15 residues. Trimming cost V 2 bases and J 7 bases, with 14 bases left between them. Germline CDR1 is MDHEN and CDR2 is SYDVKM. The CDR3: CASSLVASPVGELFF. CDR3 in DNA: TGTGCCAGCAGTTTAGTGGCCAGTCCTGTCGGGGAGCTGTTTTTT.

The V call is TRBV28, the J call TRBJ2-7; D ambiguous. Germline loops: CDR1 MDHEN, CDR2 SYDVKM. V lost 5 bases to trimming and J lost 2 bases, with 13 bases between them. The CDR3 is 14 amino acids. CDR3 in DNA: TGTGCCAGCAGTACCCCTGGCAGGACCTACGAGCAGTACTTC. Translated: CASSTPGRTYEQYF.

The CDR3 bases are TGTGCCAGCAGCGTAGGGGACAGCGCGTCCTACGAGCAGTACTTC. Its protein is CASSVGDSASYEQYF. This chain joins TRBV9 and TRBJ2-7, with 7 positions matching TRBD1. The germline V gene has CDR1 SGDLS and CDR2 YYNGEE. The V gene end was trimmed by 0 bases and the J gene end by 1 base; junction bases not matched to a gene: 4. The CDR3 is 15 amino acids.

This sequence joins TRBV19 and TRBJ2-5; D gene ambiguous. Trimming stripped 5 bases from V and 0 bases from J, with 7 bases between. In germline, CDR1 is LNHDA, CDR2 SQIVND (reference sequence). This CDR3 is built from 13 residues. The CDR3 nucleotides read TGTGCCAGTAGTTTCCTAGACCAAGAGACCCAGTACTTC. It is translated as CASSFLDQETQYF.

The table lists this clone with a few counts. DNA for the CDR3: TGTGCCAGCAGCTTGGAGGCGGCCTACAATGAGCAGTTCTTC. This translates into CASSLEAAYNEQFF. This chain connects TRBV5-4 to TRBJ2-1; D is unclear. With 0 bases removed from V and 2 bases from J, the gap between germline ends came to 6 bases. This CDR3 contains 14 residues. Per the germline V gene, CDR1 is SGHNT and CDR2 is YYREEE (reference sequence).

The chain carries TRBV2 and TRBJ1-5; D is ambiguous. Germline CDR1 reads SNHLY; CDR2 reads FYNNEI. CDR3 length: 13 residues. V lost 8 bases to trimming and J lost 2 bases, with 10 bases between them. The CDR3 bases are TGTGCCAGCCAATTTTCGGGCAATCAGCCCCAGCATTTT. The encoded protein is CASQFSGNQPQHF.

The CDR3 reads CASSDSGANVLTF. The CDR3 nucleotides are TGTGCCAGCAGCGACTCAGGGGCCAACGTCCTGACTTTC. This sequence joins TRBV5-4 and TRBJ2-6; no clear D gene. Deletions cut 4 bases from V and 4 bases from J, with 6 bases between. CDR1 and CDR2 from the germline V gene are SGHNT and YYREEE (reference sequence). CDR3 length: 13 amino acids. The complete variable domain, with remaining parts taken from reference TRBV5-4 and TRBJ2-6, reads ETGVTQSPTHLIKTRGQQVTLRCSSQSGHNTVSWYQQALGQGPQFIFQYYREEENGRGNFPPRFSGLQFPNYSSELNVNALELDDSALYLCASSDSGANVLTFGAGSRLTVL.

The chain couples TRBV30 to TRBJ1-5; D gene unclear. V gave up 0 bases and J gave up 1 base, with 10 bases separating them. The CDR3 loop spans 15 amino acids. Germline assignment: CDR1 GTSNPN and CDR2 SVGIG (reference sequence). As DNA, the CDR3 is TGTGCCTGGAGTGTTGGCAGGTTGAGCAATCAGCCCCAGCATTTT. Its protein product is CAWSVGRLSNQPQHF. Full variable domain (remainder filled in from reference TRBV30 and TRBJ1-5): SQTIHQWPATLVQPVGSPLSLECTVEGTSNPNLYWYRQAAGRGLQLLFYSVGIGQISSEVPQNLSASRPQDRQFILSSKKLLLSDSGFYLCAWSVGRLSNQPQHFGDGTRLSIL.

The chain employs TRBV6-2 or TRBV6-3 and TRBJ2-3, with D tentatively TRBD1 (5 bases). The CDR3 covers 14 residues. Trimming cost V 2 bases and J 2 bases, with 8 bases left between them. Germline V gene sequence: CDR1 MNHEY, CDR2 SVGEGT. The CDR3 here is CASSYRGYTDTQYF. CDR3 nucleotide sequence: TGTGCCAGCAGTTACAGGGGTTACACAGATACGCAGTATTTT.

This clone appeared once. CDR3 DNA sequence: TGTGCCAGCAGAGGAGCCTATGGCTACACCTTC. Amino acids: CASRGAYGYTF. V usage is TRBV5-6 and J usage is TRBJ1-2; D gene uncertain. The germline V and J ends were trimmed by 5 bases and 4 bases, with 6 bases remaining between them. CDR1 is SGHDT and CDR2 is YYEEEE in the germline V gene. The CDR3 contains 11 residues. The full variable domain, rest sourced from reference TRBV5-6 and TRBJ1-2, is DAGVTQSPTHLIKTRGQQVTLRCSPKSGHDTVSWYQQALGQGPQFIFQYYEEEERQRGNFPDRFSGHQFPNYSSELNVNALLLGDSALYLCASRGAYGYTFGSGTRLTVV.

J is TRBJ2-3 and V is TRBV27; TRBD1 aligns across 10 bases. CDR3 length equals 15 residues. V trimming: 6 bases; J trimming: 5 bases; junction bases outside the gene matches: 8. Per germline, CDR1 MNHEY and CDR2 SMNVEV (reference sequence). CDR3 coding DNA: TGTGCCAGCAGCCGACAGGGGGCTGGTGGAGATACGCAGTATTTT. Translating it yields CASSRQGAGGDTQYF.

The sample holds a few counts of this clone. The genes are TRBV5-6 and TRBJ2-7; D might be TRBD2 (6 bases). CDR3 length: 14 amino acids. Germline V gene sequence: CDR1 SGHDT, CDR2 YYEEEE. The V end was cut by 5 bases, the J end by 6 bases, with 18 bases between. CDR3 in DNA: TGTGCCAGCAGGTTAGCGGTTTTTAGTAGCGAGCAGTACTTC. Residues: CASRLAVFSSEQYF.